This T cell receptor (beta chain) came from a study of ipilimumab plus nivolumab after autologous stem cell transplantation. About the study: A median of roughly 8 nivolumab and about five ipilimumab doses were given. The DLBCL cohort had primary refractory and relapsed disease, with 18-month progression-free survival of approximately 87% and 28%.

Study results and limitations: TCR repertoire, Treg phenotype and gut microbiota reportedly support more study of this approach.

Checkpoint therapy with ipilimumab 1 mg/kg began 14 to 28 days after transplant. A remark on this clone: Antigen: not known.

The protocol was immunoSEQ multiplex PCR, while the TCRdb copy is restricted to in-frame clones and leaves out a portion. The sample records roughly 25,000 clones, roughly 86% being singletons. This receptor was obtained from a male donor with diffuse large B-cell lymphoma. Sequenced material: PBMCs, taken in a trial of ipilimumab plus nivolumab as post-transplant consolidation.

The CDR3 loop reads CASSLVGSEQYF. CDR3 nucleotides: TGTGCCAGCAGCTTAGTTGGGTCCGAGCAGTACTTC. This rearrangement joins TRBV11-2 to TRBJ2-7; D ambiguous. The CDR3 has 12 residues. Between the trimmed V and J ends, which lost 1 base and 6 bases, there was a span of 7 bases. Germline assignment: CDR1 SGHAT and CDR2 FQNNGV.